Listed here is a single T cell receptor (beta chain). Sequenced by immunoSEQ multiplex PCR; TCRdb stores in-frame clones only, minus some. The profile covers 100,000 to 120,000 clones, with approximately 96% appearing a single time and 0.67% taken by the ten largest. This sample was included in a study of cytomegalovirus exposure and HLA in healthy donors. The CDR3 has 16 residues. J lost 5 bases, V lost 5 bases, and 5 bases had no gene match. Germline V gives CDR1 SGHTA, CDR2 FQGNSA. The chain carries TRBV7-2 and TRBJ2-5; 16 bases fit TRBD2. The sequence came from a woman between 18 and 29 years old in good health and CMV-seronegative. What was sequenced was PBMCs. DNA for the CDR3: TGTGCCAGCAGCAAGGGACTAGCGGGGGGGCGGGAGACCCAGTACTTC. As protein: CASSKGLAGGRETQYF.